This T cell receptor (beta chain) was sequenced in a study of CD8 T cells in Susac syndrome. In germline, CDR1 is DFQATT, CDR2 SNEGSKA (reference sequence). The CDR3 loop spans 15 amino acids. V dropped 0 bases and J dropped 0 bases, with 8 bases sitting between them. A quantity of about 0.45 to 1 ug RNA underwent reverse transcription using random hexamers. TCRdb ran MiXCR on the immunoSEQ multiplex PCR reads and lists one entry per CDR3 protein. The repertoire holds about 300,000 distinct CDR3 sequences, with 89% as singletons. Sequenced material: CD8+ T cells from PBMCs. The receptor's source is a human donor with multiple sclerosis. V gene TRBV20-1 combines with J gene TRBJ1-4; no firm D call. In DNA form, the CDR3 reads TGCAGTGCTAGAGACTCCGGTGCAACTAATGAAAAACTGTTTTTT. Protein product: CSARDSGATNEKLFF.